The subject of this entry is one TCR beta chain. This sample was included in a study of beta chain features in type 1 diabetes. Study details: The study examined around 100 million sorted cells across all samples.

A CD45RO/CCR7/CD25/CD127/CD95/CD27 panel sorted naive, central memory, regulatory and stem cell-like memory CD4+ cells. Post-sort purity exceeded 95% for all sorted populations. V was pared by 4 bases and J by 0 bases, with 9 bases between. Germline V lookup: CDR1 SQVTM, CDR2 ANQGSEA. This CDR3 region has 13 residues. All of the isolated RNA was reverse transcribed, so expressed TCRB transcripts were sequenced. Sequencing was performed with immunoSEQ multiplex PCR; in TCRdb, only in-frame clones are kept and a portion is missing. The sample lists hundreds of thousands of clones; 11% were seen once. Input material: naive CD4+ T cells from blood. The receptor's source is a woman in her late teens or twenties in good health. The gene calls are TRBV29-1 and TRBJ1-2; tentative D call: TRBD1 (5 bases). The CDR3 DNA follows: TGCAGCGTTGGGGGGAACCCTAACTATGGCTACACCTTC. Its protein is CSVGGNPNYGYTF. The whole variable domain, remainder taken from reference TRBV29-1 and TRBJ1-2, is SAVISQKPSRDICQRGTSLTIQCQVDSQVTMMFWYRQQPGQSLTLIATANQGSEATYESGFVIDKFPISRPNLTFSTLTVSNMSPEDSSIYLCSVGGNPNYGYTFGSGTRLTVV.